One and the same sample provided the 19 T cell receptor beta chains below, sequenced in a study of T cells in tuberculosis (dated by TCRdb to about 2018). The sample's time point label is to be understood as: new active TB diagnosis, blood taken before or within 7 days of starting treatment. Libraries were prepared through the immunoSEQ multiplex PCR assay. Here the immuneACCESS table is served through TCRdb, limited to in-frame sequences with V and J called. Missing clones are a known gap in these copies; in checked studies unresolved V genes cover under half, and the rest lacks a known reason. In all, the sample holds 25,000 to 35,000 clones, and around 88% of those were seen once. 4.5% to 6.5% of the sample rests with the top ten. The sequencing used PBMCs, collected at tuberculosis diagnosis. The receptors here all came from an adult with tuberculosis.

Only one count was recorded for this clone. The rearrangement links TRBV7-9 to TRBJ2-3; a weak D match, TRBD2 (6 bases). CDR1 is SEHNR and CDR2 is FQNEAQ in the germline V gene (reference sequence). CDR3 length: 14 residues. Trimming removed 4 bases from V and 2 bases from J, with 10 bases in between. The CDR3, as DNA: TGTGCCAGCAGCTATAGCGGATACACAGATACGCAGTATTTT. Translating gives CASSYSGYTDTQYF. The full variable domain, rest sourced from reference TRBV7-9 and TRBJ2-3, is DTGVSQNPRHKITKRGQNVTFRCDPISEHNRLYWYRQTLGQGPEFLTYFQNEAQLEKSRLLSDRFSAERPKGSFSTLEIQRTEQGDSAMYLCASSYSGYTDTQYFGPGTRLTVL.

The chain couples TRBV28 to TRBJ1-4; D perhaps matches TRBD1 (5 bases). This CDR3 comprises 13 residues. Germline loops: CDR1 MDHEN, CDR2 SYDVKM. Trimming pared 11 bases from V and 0 bases from J, leaving 10 bases between. The CDR3 sequence is CAGGQATNEKLFF. Written as DNA, the CDR3 is TGTGCCGGCGGACAAGCAACTAATGAAAAACTGTTTTTT. The full variable domain, rest sourced from reference TRBV28 and TRBJ1-4, is DVKVTQSSRYLVKRTGEKVFLECVQDMDHENMFWYRQDPGLGLRLIYFSYDVKMKEKGDIPEGYSVSREKKERFSLILESASTNQTSMYLCAGGQATNEKLFFGSGTQLSVL.

The V call is TRBV11-3, the J call TRBJ2-3, with 7 bases aligning to TRBD1. The V gene end was trimmed by 0 bases and the J gene end by 4 bases; junction bases not matched to a gene: 10. The germline V gene encodes CDR1 SGHNT and CDR2 YENEEA. This CDR3 contains 17 residues. The CDR3 loop reads CASSLDGSDRAPDTQYF. The CDR3 nucleotides are TGTGCCAGCAGCTTAGATGGGTCCGACAGGGCCCCAGATACGCAGTATTTT.

The chain combines TRBV28 with TRBJ2-1; the D gene is possibly TRBD2 (5 bases). The V end was cut by 3 bases, the J end by 0 bases, with 9 bases between. Looked up from germline, CDR1 is MDHEN and CDR2 is SYDVKM. The CDR3 totals 15 residues. CDR3 DNA sequence: TGTGCCAGCAGTTTTGGAGGTCCCTCCTACAATGAGCAGTTCTTC. This gives the protein CASSFGGPSYNEQFF.

The chain employs TRBV19 and TRBJ2-5, with TRBD2 matching over 10 bases. This CDR3 region has 15 residues. V shed 6 bases and J 1 base; nucleotides not matched to a gene: 5. From germline, CDR1 is LNHDA and CDR2 SQIVND (reference sequence). This CDR3 reads CASRSGTSVQETQYF. In nucleotides, the CDR3 is TGTGCCAGTAGGAGCGGGACTAGCGTCCAAGAGACCCAGTACTTC.

The chain couples TRBV28 to TRBJ1-2; D gene unclear. CDR1 is MDHEN, CDR2 SYDVKM, per germline. Trimming stripped 7 bases from V and 0 bases from J, with 12 bases between. The CDR3 length is 14 residues. CDR3 sequence reads: CASIAGTTNYGYTF. CDR3 in DNA: TGTGCCAGCATCGCAGGAACAACTAACTATGGCTACACCTTC.

The genes are TRBV30 and TRBJ2-7; the D is unclear. This CDR3 is built from 13 residues. Per the germline V gene, CDR1 is GTSNPN and CDR2 is SVGIG (reference sequence). V shed 3 bases and J shed 3 bases, with 12 bases lying between them. The chain's CDR3 is CAWSPGANYEQYF. CDR3 nucleotides: TGTGCCTGGAGCCCCGGTGCGAACTACGAGCAGTACTTC.

V and J are TRBV6-6 and TRBJ1-1; weak D call: TRBD1 (5 bases). Germline values: CDR1 MNHNY, CDR2 SVGAGI (reference sequence). This CDR3 is 14 amino acids long. The V and J ends lost 5 bases and 1 base respectively, with 11 bases between them. Here the CDR3 DNA reads TGTGCCAGCAGTCACCGGGGGGGGAACACTGAAGCTTTCTTT. Residues: CASSHRGGNTEAFF.

The rearrangement joins TRBV18 to TRBJ2-3, with D perhaps TRBD2 (6 bases). The length of the CDR3 is 15 residues. V lost 2 bases and J lost 6, with 15 bases in between. Per germline, CDR1 KGHSH and CDR2 LQKENI. Here the CDR3 DNA reads TGTGCCAGCTCACCAGTAGCGGCCGCCGGGGATACGCAGTATTTT. Translated: CASSPVAAAGDTQYF.

The rearrangement links TRBV30 to TRBJ2-3; perhaps TRBD2 as D (5 bases). V dropped 1 base and J dropped 2 bases, with 10 bases sitting between them. Germline CDR1 reads GTSNPN; CDR2 reads SVGIG (reference sequence). The CDR3 consists of 14 residues. In DNA, the CDR3 is TGTGCCTGGAGTGGAGGGCCCCTCACAGATACGCAGTATTTT. The encoded protein is CAWSGGPLTDTQYF.

This clone showed up just a few times. The chain couples TRBV13 to TRBJ2-7, with a weak D call TRBD1 (5 bases). The CDR3 is 12 residues long. V dropped 8 bases and J dropped 7 bases, with 15 bases sitting between them. Per germline, CDR1 PRHDT and CDR2 FYEKMQ (reference sequence). CDR3 protein: CASAREMREQYF. CDR3 nucleotides: TGTGCCAGCGCCAGGGAAATGAGGGAGCAGTACTTC.

The chain uses TRBV11-2 and TRBJ2-7; D is ambiguous. CDR3 length equals 14 residues. In germline, CDR1 is SGHAT, CDR2 FQNNGV. The V end was cut by 5 bases, the J end by 4 bases, with 15 bases between. In nucleotides, the CDR3 is TGTGCCAGCAGCCCCGACCCCTCGGGTTACGAGCAGTACTTC. Translation gives CASSPDPSGYEQYF. Variable domain in full (rest from reference TRBV11-2 and TRBJ2-7): EAGVAQSPRYKIIEKRQSVAFWCNPISGHATLYWYQQILGQGPKLLIQFQNNGVVDDSQLPKDRFSAERLKGVDSTLKIQPAKLEDSAVYLCASSPDPSGYEQYFGPGTRLTVT.

The genes are TRBV18 and TRBJ2-5; 9 bases match TRBD1. The germline V gene has CDR1 KGHSH and CDR2 LQKENI. The CDR3 is 16 amino acids. Unmatched junction bases numbered 4, after V lost 1 base and J lost 1 base. CDR3 residues: CASSPRQGGVQETQYF. The CDR3 coding sequence is TGTGCCAGCTCACCACGACAGGGGGGGGTCCAAGAGACCCAGTACTTC.

This clone has more than one count but fewer than ten. This specimen includes other DNA sequences encoding the same CDR3. The chain recombines TRBV5-1 with TRBJ1-1; D gene ambiguous. The CDR3 length is 14 residues. V shed 0 bases and J shed 0 bases, with 6 bases lying between them. Per the germline V gene, CDR1 is SGHRS and CDR2 is YFSETQ. The CDR3 DNA is TGCGCCAGCAGCTTGGACAGCCTGAACACTGAAGCTTTCTTT. Its translation: CASSLDSLNTEAFF.

The rearrangement uses TRBV6-5 and TRBJ1-3; a possible D gene is TRBD1 (6 bases). The CDR3 covers 13 residues. Germline V lookup: CDR1 MNHEY, CDR2 SVGAGI. Trimming cost V 7 bases and J 1 base, with 8 bases left between them. CDR3 nucleotide sequence: TGTGCCAGCACAACAGGGTCTGGAAACACCATATATTTT. Translated: CASTTGSGNTIYF.

This sequence joins TRBV19 and TRBJ2-5, with D possibly matching TRBD2 (6 bases). The CDR3 runs 15 residues. Germline CDR1 LNHDA, CDR2 SQIVND (reference sequence). The V gene lost 6 bases and the J gene lost 4 bases, with 18 bases spanning the gap. CDR3 bases: TGTGCCAGTAGCCATAGGCGACTAGTAGGAGAGACCCAGTACTTC. As protein: CASSHRRLVGETQYF.

The chain combines TRBV19 with TRBJ1-3; D is undetermined. The CDR3 contains 16 residues. The V end was cut by 1 base, the J end by 0 bases, with 10 bases between. Germline V CDR1 and CDR2: LNHDA, SQIVND (reference sequence). DNA of the CDR3: TGTGCCAGTAGTATAGGCGGCAGCTTCTCTGGAAACACCATATATTTT. Protein: CASSIGGSFSGNTIYF. Complete variable domain (other parts from reference TRBV19 and TRBJ1-3): DGGITQSPKYLFRKEGQNVTLSCEQNLNHDAMYWYRQDPGQGLRLIYYSQIVNDFQKGDIAEGYSVSREKKESFPLTVTSAQKNPTAFYLCASSIGGSFSGNTIYFGEGSWLTVV.

The rearrangement links TRBV6-1 to TRBJ1-3; D may be TRBD1 (5 bases). The germline V gene encodes CDR1 MNHNS and CDR2 SASEGT. The CDR3 runs to 15 residues. Trimming removed 2 bases at V and 0 bases at J, with 8 bases between. As DNA, the CDR3 is TGTGCCAGCAGTGAATGGAGGGGCTCTGGAAACACCATATATTTT. Encoded protein: CASSEWRGSGNTIYF.

The DNA for the CDR3 is TGTGCCAGCAGCTTAGGTCAACGAGATTCTGAAAAACTGTTTTTT. Translated: CASSLGQRDSEKLFF. This chain joins TRBV11-1 and TRBJ1-4; no clear D. This CDR3 spans 15 amino acids. Germline V gene sequence: CDR1 SGHAT, CDR2 FQDESV (reference sequence). V was trimmed by 1 base and J by 7 bases, leaving 13 bases between them.